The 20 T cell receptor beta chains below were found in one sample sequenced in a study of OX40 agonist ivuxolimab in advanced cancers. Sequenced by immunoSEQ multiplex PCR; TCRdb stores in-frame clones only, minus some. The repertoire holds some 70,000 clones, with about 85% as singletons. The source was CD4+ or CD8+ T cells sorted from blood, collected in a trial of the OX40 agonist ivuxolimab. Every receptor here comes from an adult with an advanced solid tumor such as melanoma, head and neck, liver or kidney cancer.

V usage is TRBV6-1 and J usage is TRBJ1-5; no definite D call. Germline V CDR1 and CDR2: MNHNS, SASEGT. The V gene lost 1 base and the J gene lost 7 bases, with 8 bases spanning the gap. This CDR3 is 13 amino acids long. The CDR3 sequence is CASSEVLGQPQHF. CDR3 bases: TGTGCCAGCAGTGAAGTATTAGGACAGCCCCAGCATTTT.

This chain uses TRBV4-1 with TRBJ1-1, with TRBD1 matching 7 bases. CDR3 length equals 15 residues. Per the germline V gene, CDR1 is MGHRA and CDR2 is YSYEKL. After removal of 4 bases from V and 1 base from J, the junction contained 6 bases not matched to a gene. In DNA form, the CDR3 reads TGCGCCAGCAGCCGACCTGGGACAGCGAACACTGAAGCTTTCTTT. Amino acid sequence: CASSRPGTANTEAFF.

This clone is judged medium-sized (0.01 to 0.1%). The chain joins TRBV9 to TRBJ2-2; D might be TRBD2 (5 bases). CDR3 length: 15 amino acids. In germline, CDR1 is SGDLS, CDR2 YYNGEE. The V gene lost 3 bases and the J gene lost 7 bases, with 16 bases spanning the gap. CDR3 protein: CASSGTQERVGELFF. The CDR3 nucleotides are TGTGCCAGCAGCGGGACTCAAGAACGTGTCGGGGAGCTGTTTTTT.

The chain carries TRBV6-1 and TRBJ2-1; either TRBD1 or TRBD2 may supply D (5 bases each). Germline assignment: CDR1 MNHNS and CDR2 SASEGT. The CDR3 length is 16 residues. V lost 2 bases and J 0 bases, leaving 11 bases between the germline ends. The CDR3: CASSESYGTSYNEQFF. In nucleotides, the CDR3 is TGTGCCAGCAGTGAAAGTTACGGGACCTCCTACAATGAGCAGTTCTTC.

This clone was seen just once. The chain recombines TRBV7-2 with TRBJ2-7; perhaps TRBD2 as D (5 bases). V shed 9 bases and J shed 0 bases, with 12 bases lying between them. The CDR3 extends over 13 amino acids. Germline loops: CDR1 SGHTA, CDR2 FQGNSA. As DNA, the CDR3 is TGTGCCAGTCGGGGAGAAGGCTCCTACGAGCAGTACTTC. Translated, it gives CASRGEGSYEQYF. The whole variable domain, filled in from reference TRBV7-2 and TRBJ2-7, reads GAGVSQSPSNKVTEKGKDVELRCDPISGHTALYWYRQSLGQGLEFLIYFQGNSAPDKSGLPSDRFSAERTGGSVSTLTIQRTQQEDSAVYLCASRGEGSYEQYFGPGTRLTVT.

CDR3 coding DNA: TGTGCCAGCAGCTTAGTTAGGGGGAACACTGAAGCTTTCTTT. It specifies CASSLVRGNTEAFF. The rearrangement uses TRBV7-2 and TRBJ1-1; weak D call: TRBD1 (5 bases). This CDR3 comprises 14 residues. The V gene lost 1 base and the J gene lost 1 base, with 7 bases spanning the gap. The germline V gene has CDR1 SGHTA and CDR2 FQGNSA. The entire variable domain, with the rest obtained from reference TRBV7-2 and TRBJ1-1, is as follows: GAGVSQSPSNKVTEKGKDVELRCDPISGHTALYWYRQSLGQGLEFLIYFQGNSAPDKSGLPSDRFSAERTGGSVSTLTIQRTQQEDSAVYLCASSLVRGNTEAFFGQGTRLTVV.

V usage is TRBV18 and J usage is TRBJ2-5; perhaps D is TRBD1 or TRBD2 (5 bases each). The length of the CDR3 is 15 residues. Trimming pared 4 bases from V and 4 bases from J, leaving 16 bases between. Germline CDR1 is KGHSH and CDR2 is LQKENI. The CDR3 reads CASSLGTGPGETQYF. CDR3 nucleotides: TGTGCCAGCTCACTAGGAACGGGACCTGGAGAGACCCAGTACTTC.

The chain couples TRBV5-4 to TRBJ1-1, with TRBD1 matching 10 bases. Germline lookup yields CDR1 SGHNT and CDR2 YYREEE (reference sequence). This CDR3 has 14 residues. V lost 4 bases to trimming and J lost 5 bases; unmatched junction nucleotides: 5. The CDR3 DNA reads TGTGCCAGCAGCACCTGGGACAGGGGAACTGAAGCTTTCTTT. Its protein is CASSTWDRGTEAFF. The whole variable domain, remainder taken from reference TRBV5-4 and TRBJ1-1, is ETGVTQSPTHLIKTRGQQVTLRCSSQSGHNTVSWYQQALGQGPQFIFQYYREEENGRGNFPPRFSGLQFPNYSSELNVNALELDDSALYLCASSTWDRGTEAFFGQGTRLTVV.

In DNA, the CDR3 is TGTGCCAGCAGCTTAGAGGGACGGGAATCGTCTGAAGCTTTCTTT. This encodes CASSLEGRESSEAFF. The V call is TRBV11-2, the J call TRBJ1-1, with a tentative D call TRBD1 (5 bases). Trimming cost V 0 bases and J 6 bases, with 14 bases left between them. Germline V gene data show CDR1 as SGHAT and CDR2 as FQNNGV. The CDR3 is 15 residues long.

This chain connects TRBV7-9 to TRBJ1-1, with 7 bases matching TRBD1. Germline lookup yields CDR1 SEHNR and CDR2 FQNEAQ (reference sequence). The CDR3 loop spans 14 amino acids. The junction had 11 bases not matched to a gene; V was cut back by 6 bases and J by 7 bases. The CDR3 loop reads CASRHTGDGGEAFF. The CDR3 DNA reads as TGTGCCAGCAGACATACAGGGGACGGGGGTGAAGCTTTCTTT.

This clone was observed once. The chain's CDR3 is CASSLGGGRYNEQFF. DNA for the CDR3: TGCGCCAGCAGCTTGGGTGGGGGGAGATACAATGAGCAGTTCTTC. The gene calls are TRBV5-1 and TRBJ2-1; possibly TRBD2 for D (6 bases). V lost 0 bases to trimming and J lost 4 bases, with 11 bases between them. Germline CDR1 is SGHRS and CDR2 is YFSETQ. This CDR3 spans 15 amino acids.

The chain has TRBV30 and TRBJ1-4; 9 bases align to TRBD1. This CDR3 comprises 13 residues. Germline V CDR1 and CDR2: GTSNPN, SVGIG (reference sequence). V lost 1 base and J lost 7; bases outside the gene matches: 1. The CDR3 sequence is CAWSGQGGEKLFF. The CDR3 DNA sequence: TGTGCCTGGAGTGGACAGGGGGGTGAAAAACTGTTTTTT.

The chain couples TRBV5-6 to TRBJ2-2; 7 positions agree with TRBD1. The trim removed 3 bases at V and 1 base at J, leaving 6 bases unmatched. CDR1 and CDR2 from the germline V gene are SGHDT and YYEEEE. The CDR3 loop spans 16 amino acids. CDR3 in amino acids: CASSYVDRRNTGELFF. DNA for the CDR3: TGTGCCAGCAGCTATGTGGACAGGAGGAACACCGGGGAGCTGTTTTTT.

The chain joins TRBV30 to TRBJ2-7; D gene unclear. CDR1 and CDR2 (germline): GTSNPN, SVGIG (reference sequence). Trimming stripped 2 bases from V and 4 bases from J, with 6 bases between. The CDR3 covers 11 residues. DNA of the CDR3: TGTGCCTGGAGTTCCACGTACGAGCAGTACTTC. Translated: CAWSSTYEQYF.

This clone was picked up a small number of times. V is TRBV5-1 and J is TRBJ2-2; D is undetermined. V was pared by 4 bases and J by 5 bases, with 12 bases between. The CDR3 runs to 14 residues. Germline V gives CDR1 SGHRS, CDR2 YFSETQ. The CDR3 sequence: CASSPTSGTGELFF. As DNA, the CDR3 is TGCGCCAGCAGCCCGACCTCTGGTACCGGGGAGCTGTTTTTT.

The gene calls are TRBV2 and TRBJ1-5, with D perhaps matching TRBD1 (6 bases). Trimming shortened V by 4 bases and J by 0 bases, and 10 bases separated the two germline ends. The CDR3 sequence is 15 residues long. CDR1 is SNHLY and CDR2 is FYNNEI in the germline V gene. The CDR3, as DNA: TGTGCCAGCAGTGGGGGGACACTTAGCAATCAGCCCCAGCATTTT. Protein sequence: CASSGGTLSNQPQHF.

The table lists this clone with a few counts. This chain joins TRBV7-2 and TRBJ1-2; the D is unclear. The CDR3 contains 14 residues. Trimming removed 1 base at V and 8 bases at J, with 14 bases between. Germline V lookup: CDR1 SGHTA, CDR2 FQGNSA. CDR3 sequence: CASSLDGGVWGYTF. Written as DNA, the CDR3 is TGTGCCAGCAGCTTAGACGGCGGAGTGTGGGGCTACACCTTC.

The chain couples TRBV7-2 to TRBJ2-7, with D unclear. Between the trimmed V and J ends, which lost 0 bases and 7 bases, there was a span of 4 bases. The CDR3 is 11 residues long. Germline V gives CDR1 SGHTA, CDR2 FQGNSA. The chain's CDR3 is CASSLAGEQYF. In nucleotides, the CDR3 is TGTGCCAGCAGCTTAGCTGGGGAGCAGTACTTC.

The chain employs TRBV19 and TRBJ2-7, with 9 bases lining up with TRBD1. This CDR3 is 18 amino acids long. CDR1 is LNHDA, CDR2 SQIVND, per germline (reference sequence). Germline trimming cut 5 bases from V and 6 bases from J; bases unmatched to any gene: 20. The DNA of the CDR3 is TGTGCCAGTAGTGAACGGGACAGGGCCCAGAAATATGGGGCCGAGCAGTACTTC. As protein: CASSERDRAQKYGAEQYF.

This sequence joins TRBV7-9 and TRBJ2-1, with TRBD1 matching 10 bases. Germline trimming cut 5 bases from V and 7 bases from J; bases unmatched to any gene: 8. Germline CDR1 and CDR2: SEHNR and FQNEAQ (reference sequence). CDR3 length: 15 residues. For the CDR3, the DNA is TGTGCCAGCAGCGATACCGGGACAGGGGTGAATGAGCAGTTCTTC. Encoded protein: CASSDTGTGVNEQFF.